Sequencing of this T cell receptor beta chain was carried out in a study of blood T cell repertoires in COVID-19. The wider study: The United States, Italy and Spain provided the acute and convalescent COVID-19 samples. T cells, B-cell-depleted T cells, or PBMCs provided the cDNA or gDNA that served as material.

The length of the CDR3 is 15 residues. CDR1 and CDR2 from the germline V gene are MGHDK and SYGVNS. J lost 6 bases, V lost 1 base, and 9 bases had no gene match. Authors' processing steps: Researchers report that nucleated cell counts were estimated from reference gene primer amplification. TCRdb's table, derived via immunoSEQ multiplex PCR, lists solely in-frame clones and lacks some. Clone size and V and J calls were adopted from that table, with D and trimming inferred from the DNA. The data show 110,000 or so clones, 85% seen once. This chain uses TRBV25-1 with TRBJ2-7; 7 nucleotides line up with TRBD1. Source material: peripheral blood. This receptor was obtained from a human donor in a cohort sampled during active COVID-19. CDR3 sequence (DNA): TGTGCCAGCAGTGAATCTGACAGGGAACGGGCCGAGCAGTACTTC. This gives the protein CASSESDRERAEQYF.